These 28 T cell receptor beta chains originate from one sample sequenced in a study of metastatic and nonmetastatic thyroid tumors. TCRdb re-called the PCR reads through MiXCR. This table has roughly 30,000 clones, under 20% appearing once. Patients had received no treatment of any kind before thyroid surgery. What was sequenced was blood. All receptors come from a female donor with papillary thyroid cancer or a benign thyroid nodule (not recorded which). Some clones in this sample may be carry-over from other donors' samples.

This clone was recorded many times. The V and J genes are TRBV28 and TRBJ2-4; weak D call: TRBD1 (5 bases). V dropped 4 bases and J dropped 4 bases, with 11 bases sitting between them. CDR3 length: 14 residues. Germline V CDR1 and CDR2: MDHEN, SYDVKM. In DNA, the CDR3 is TGTGCCAGCAGTTCGACAGCGCTAAAAAACATTCAGTACTTC. Protein: CASSSTALKNIQYF.

Many counts were recorded for this clone. This chain uses TRBV20-1 with TRBJ2-5, with TRBD2 matching over 7 bases. This CDR3 spans 16 amino acids. J lost 2 bases, V lost 4 bases, and 13 bases had no gene match. Germline V gene data show CDR1 as DFQATT and CDR2 as SNEGSKA (reference sequence). CDR3 DNA sequence: TGCAGTGCTACAGCCCGCAGGGCGGGGGAACAAGAGACCCAGTACTTC. This codes for CSATARRAGEQETQYF.

This clone turned up a few times. The genes are TRBV6-2 or TRBV6-3 and TRBJ2-7, with D perhaps matching TRBD1 (5 bases). Germline lookup yields CDR1 MNHEY and CDR2 SVGEGT. Between the trimmed V and J ends, which lost 8 bases and 6 bases, there was a span of 14 bases. The CDR3 has 12 residues. The CDR3 protein is CASDDSWSEQYF. The CDR3 DNA reads TGTGCCAGCGATGACAGTTGGAGCGAGCAGTACTTC.

This clone was counted at least ten times. This sequence joins TRBV7-9 and TRBJ2-1, with D uncertain. This CDR3 is built from 12 residues. With 1 base removed from V and 9 bases from J, the gap between germline ends came to 7 bases. Germline V gives CDR1 SEHNR, CDR2 FQNEAQ (reference sequence). The DNA of the CDR3 is TGTGCCAGCAGCTTAGTGGGTACTGAGCAGTTCTTC. Translated, it gives CASSLVGTEQFF. The variable domain in full, completed from reference TRBV7-9 and TRBJ2-1, reads DTGVSQNPRHKITKRGQNVTFRCDPISEHNRLYWYRQTLGQGPEFLTYFQNEAQLEKSRLLSDRFSAERPKGSFSTLEIQRTEQGDSAMYLCASSLVGTEQFFGPGTRLTVL.

This clone was recorded at least ten times. V usage is TRBV19 and J usage is TRBJ1-1; 7 nucleotides match TRBD1. V dropped 8 bases and J dropped 3; count of bases not matched to a gene: 9. CDR1 and CDR2 from the germline V gene are LNHDA and SQIVND (reference sequence). This CDR3 has 14 residues. The chain's CDR3 is CASATQGRYTEAFF. CDR3 DNA sequence: TGTGCCAGTGCAACACAGGGGAGGTACACTGAAGCTTTCTTT.

Ten or more counts support this clone. The V call is TRBV9, the J call TRBJ2-5; 7 bases map to TRBD1. The CDR3 is 13 residues long. V shed 6 bases and J 2 bases; nucleotides not matched to a gene: 4. Germline V gene lookup returns CDR1 SGDLS and CDR2 YYNGEE. CDR3 coding DNA: TGTGCCAGCAACCGGGGACAGCAAGAGACCCAGTACTTC. It specifies CASNRGQQETQYF.

This clone came up a few times. The chain recombines TRBV6-5 with TRBJ2-7; perhaps D is TRBD1 or TRBD2 (5 bases each). The V gene's germline CDR1 is MNHEY and CDR2 SVGAGI. This CDR3 region has 12 residues. V was shortened by 8 bases and J by 6 bases, with 14 bases between the two germline ends. CDR3 DNA sequence: TGTGCCAGCCCACTGGGACGGGGCGAGCAGTACTTC. Its translation: CASPLGRGEQYF.

This clone came up many times. The rearrangement joins TRBV19 to TRBJ2-7; D possibly corresponds to TRBD1 (6 bases). Germline CDR1 is LNHDA and CDR2 is SQIVND (reference sequence). The CDR3 spans 14 residues. The V end lost 7 bases, the J end lost 3 bases, and 16 bases lay between the germline ends. The CDR3 DNA follows: TGTGCCAGTACCCATGGCAGGGGAAGCTACGAGCAGTACTTC. Translation gives CASTHGRGSYEQYF.

This clone was seen at least ten times. The chain recombines TRBV6-1 with TRBJ1-1; D unclear. The germline V and J ends were trimmed by 2 bases and 6 bases, with 16 bases remaining between them. The germline gives CDR1 MNHNS, CDR2 SASEGT. This CDR3 has 15 amino acids. The CDR3, as DNA: TGTGCCAGCAGTGAATTAGGGAGGCCGGGGTCTGAAGCTTTCTTT. Amino acids: CASSELGRPGSEAFF.

This clone was detected only a few times. A read error may be the cause here, since a much bigger clone is one base away. The chain couples TRBV12-3 or TRBV12-4 to TRBJ1-2; 9 positions agree with TRBD1. Trimming removed 5 bases from V and 13 bases from J; junction bases left unmatched: 20. The CDR3 is 16 amino acids. CDR3 coding DNA: TGTGCCAGCAGTATCACAGGGGGCGGGAAAAACTATGTCTGCACCTTC. It yields the protein CASSITGGGKNYVCTF.

This clone showed up many times. Here the CDR3 reads CSADNRETQYF. As DNA, the CDR3 is TGCAGTGCTGATAACAGGGAGACCCAGTACTTC. The V and J genes are TRBV20-1 and TRBJ2-5, with D maybe TRBD1 (5 bases). The CDR3 totals 11 residues. V shed 5 bases and J shed 5 bases, with 9 bases lying between them. Germline CDR1 reads DFQATT; CDR2 reads SNEGSKA (reference sequence).

This clone was recorded a few times. CDR3 sequence reads: CASSQFVMAGRNIQYF. The CDR3 nucleotides are TGTGCCAGCAGCCAGTTCGTGATGGCCGGTAGAAACATTCAGTACTTC. This sequence joins TRBV28 and TRBJ2-4; no firm D call. The CDR3 runs 16 residues. The germline V gene has CDR1 MDHEN and CDR2 SYDVKM. Trimming took 6 bases from V and 6 from J, leaving 21 bases between them.

This clone qualifies as medium-sized (0.01 to 0.1%). This chain joins TRBV15 and TRBJ2-5; the D is unclear. V dropped 4 bases and J dropped 3 bases, with 12 bases sitting between them. The germline gives CDR1 LNHNV, CDR2 YYDKDF (reference sequence). This CDR3 spans 14 amino acids. The CDR3 DNA reads as TGTGCCACCAGCACCCCCCGGTCCGAAGAGACCCAGTACTTC. It yields the protein CATSTPRSEETQYF. The full variable domain, with the rest looked up from reference TRBV15 and TRBJ2-5, is DAMVIQNPRYQVTQFGKPVTLSCSQTLNHNVMYWYQQKSSQAPKLLFHYYDKDFNNEADTPDNFQSRRPNTSFCFLDIRSPGLGDTAMYLCATSTPRSEETQYFGPGTRLLVL.

This clone was seen many times. The chain employs TRBV29-1 and TRBJ2-5, with D possibly matching TRBD1 (6 bases). The CDR3 sequence is 12 residues long. V was shortened by 6 bases and J by 5 bases, with 13 bases between the two germline ends. The V gene's germline CDR1 is SQVTM and CDR2 ANQGSEA. Here the CDR3 DNA reads TGCAGCGTGAGACAGGCCCAGGAGACCCAGTACTTC. It specifies CSVRQAQETQYF.

This clone came up many times. The chain combines TRBV20-1 with TRBJ1-3; the match to TRBD1 covers 7 bases. Looked up from germline, CDR1 is DFQATT and CDR2 is SNEGSKA (reference sequence). CDR3 size: 15 residues. With 3 bases clipped from V and 4 bases from J, the junction kept 9 bases outside the gene matches. The CDR3 coding sequence is TGCAGTGCTAGCCCCACAGGGGCGTACGGAAACACCATATATTTT. The encoded protein is CSASPTGAYGNTIYF.

This clone was detected only a few times. This rearrangement joins TRBV20-1 to TRBJ1-6; tentative D call: TRBD1 (5 bases). Trimming stripped 3 bases from V and 10 bases from J, with 19 bases between. This CDR3 comprises 15 residues. CDR1 DFQATT and CDR2 SNEGSKA come from the germline V gene (reference sequence). CDR3 in DNA: TGCAGTGCTAGTCCCCTAGGGGTAGCGGGCTCACCCCTCCACTTT. The encoded protein is CSASPLGVAGSPLHF.

There are a few counts of this clone. The V gene is TRBV12-3 or TRBV12-4, the J gene TRBJ2-7; D possibly corresponds to TRBD1 (6 bases). There are 12 residues in the CDR3. Trimming took 6 bases from V and 3 from J, leaving 9 bases between them. CDR3 sequence reads: CASSPGVYEQYF. CDR3 in DNA: TGTGCCAGCAGCCCAGGGGTCTACGAGCAGTACTTC.

This clone came up many times. CDR3 nucleotides: TGTGCCAGCAGTGCCCAGGGAGGTCCCAATCAGCCCCAGCATTTT. This gives the protein CASSAQGGPNQPQHF. This chain joins TRBV12-3 or TRBV12-4 and TRBJ1-5; tentatively, D is TRBD1 (5 bases). The V and J ends lost 5 bases and 3 bases respectively, with 14 bases between them. This CDR3 has 15 amino acids.

This clone turned up a few times. At the DNA level, this CDR3 is encoded by other sequences in the same sample as well. The V and J genes are TRBV6-1 and TRBJ2-7; 8 positions agree with TRBD1. The germline CDR1 and CDR2 sequences are MNHNS and SASEGT. This CDR3 is built from 12 residues. Losses at the gene ends were 5 bases for V and 7 bases for J; bases not matched to a gene: 4. The DNA of the CDR3 is TGTGCCAGCAGTCCAGGGGGCGGAGAGCAGTACTTC. Residues: CASSPGGGEQYF.

This clone occurred a few times. The chain couples TRBV6-1 to TRBJ1-2; TRBD1 agrees at 9 bases. This CDR3 comprises 14 residues. The V segment lost 1 base and the J segment 6 bases; nucleotides outside the gene matches: 3. From germline, CDR1 is MNHNS and CDR2 SASEGT. The CDR3 DNA follows: TGTGCCAGCAGTGAAGGATGGACAGGGGATGGCTACACCTTC. Translating it yields CASSEGWTGDGYTF.

This clone was detected ten times or more. The gene calls are TRBV6-5 and TRBJ2-7; D remains unclear. Trimming took 2 bases from V and 3 from J, leaving 5 bases between them. This CDR3 contains 12 residues. The germline gives CDR1 MNHEY, CDR2 SVGAGI. The DNA for the CDR3 is TGTGCCAGCAGTTACAAGAGCTACGAGCAGTACTTC. Translating it yields CASSYKSYEQYF.

This clone has a handful of counts. The V gene is TRBV27, the J gene TRBJ1-1; D is uncertain. The V and J ends lost 6 bases and 1 base respectively, with 6 bases between them. Germline CDR1 reads MNHEY; CDR2 reads SMNVEV (reference sequence). This CDR3 comprises 12 residues. The CDR3 sequence: CASRGTNTEAFF. The CDR3 DNA is TGTGCCAGCAGGGGCACGAACACTGAAGCTTTCTTT.

This clone was picked up many times. The CDR3 DNA follows: TGCCCTGCCGAACACGGGACTAGCGAGTACAAAAACATTCAGTACTTC. Its translation: CPAEHGTSEYKNIQYF. The V and J genes are TRBV20-1 and TRBJ2-4; 10 bases are shared with TRBD2. CDR3 size: 16 residues. Per germline, CDR1 DFQATT and CDR2 SNEGSKA (reference sequence).

This clone was observed a few times. The gene calls are TRBV5-1 and TRBJ2-1, with D possibly TRBD1 on 6 matching bases. The CDR3 loop spans 14 amino acids. Germline assignment: CDR1 SGHRS and CDR2 YFSETQ. Trimming took 2 bases from V and 8 from J, leaving 14 bases between them. CDR3 coding DNA: TGCGCCAGCAGCTTTGAGCAGGGGTGGTATGAGCAGTTCTTC. Translated, it gives CASSFEQGWYEQFF. Combining the CDR3 with reference TRBV5-1 and TRBJ2-1 gives the whole variable domain KAGVTQTPRYLIKTRGQQVTLSCSPISGHRSVSWYQQTPGQGLQFLFEYFSETQRNKGNFPGRFSGRQFSNSRSEMNVSTLELGDSALYLCASSFEQGWYEQFFGPGTRLTVL.

This clone was counted ten times or more. The rearrangement joins TRBV2 to TRBJ2-5, with TRBD2 as a possible D gene (6 bases). CDR3 length: 16 amino acids. The V end was cut by 6 bases, the J end by 0 bases, with 17 bases between. Germline values: CDR1 SNHLY, CDR2 FYNNEI. The CDR3 region has the DNA TGTGCCAGCAGAGCCGGGACTCTCTCCTACCAAGAGACCCAGTACTTC. Translation: CASRAGTLSYQETQYF.

This chain joins TRBV7-2 and TRBJ2-7, with D uncertain. This CDR3 contains 14 residues. The ends were cut back, 4 bases at V and 2 bases at J, with 12 bases in the middle. Germline V gene sequence: CDR1 SGHTA, CDR2 FQGNSA. In DNA, the CDR3 is TGTGCCAGCAGCTCTAGTTGGACGACCTACGAGCAGTACTTC. Translation gives CASSSSWTTYEQYF.

A few counts support this clone. The rearrangement uses TRBV19 and TRBJ2-7; perhaps TRBD1 as D (5 bases). Germline CDR1 reads LNHDA; CDR2 reads SQIVND (reference sequence). CDR3 length equals 15 residues. The V gene lost 5 bases and the J gene lost 4 bases, with 18 bases spanning the gap. The CDR3 protein is CASSLGRQGDYEQYF. In DNA form, the CDR3 reads TGTGCCAGTAGTCTGGGCCGTCAGGGTGATTACGAGCAGTACTTC. Using reference TRBV19 and TRBJ2-7 for the parts outside the CDR3, the full variable domain is DGGITQSPKYLFRKEGQNVTLSCEQNLNHDAMYWYRQDPGQGLRLIYYSQIVNDFQKGDIAEGYSVSREKKESFPLTVTSAQKNPTAFYLCASSLGRQGDYEQYFGPGTRLTVT.

V usage is TRBV7-2 and J usage is TRBJ2-7, with unresolved D. The V and J ends lost 2 bases and 5 bases respectively, with 10 bases between them. The CDR3 runs to 13 residues. The V gene's germline CDR1 is SGHTA and CDR2 FQGNSA. DNA of the CDR3: TGTGCCAGCAGCTTATCTTCAACCCACGAGCAGTACTTC. Protein product: CASSLSSTHEQYF.